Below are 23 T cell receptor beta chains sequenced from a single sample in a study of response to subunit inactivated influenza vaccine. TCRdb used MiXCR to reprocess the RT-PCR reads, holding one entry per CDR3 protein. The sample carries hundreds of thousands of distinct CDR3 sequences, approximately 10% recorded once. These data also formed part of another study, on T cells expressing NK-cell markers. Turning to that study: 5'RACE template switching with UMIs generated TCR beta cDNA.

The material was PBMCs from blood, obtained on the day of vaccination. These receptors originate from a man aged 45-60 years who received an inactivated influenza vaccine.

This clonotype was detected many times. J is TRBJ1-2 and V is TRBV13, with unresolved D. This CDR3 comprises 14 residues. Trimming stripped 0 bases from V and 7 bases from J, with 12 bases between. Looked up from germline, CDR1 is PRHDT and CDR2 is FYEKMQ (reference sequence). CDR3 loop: CASSLGSGRSGYTF. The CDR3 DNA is TGTGCCAGCAGCTTAGGTTCGGGTCGCTCTGGCTACACCTTC.

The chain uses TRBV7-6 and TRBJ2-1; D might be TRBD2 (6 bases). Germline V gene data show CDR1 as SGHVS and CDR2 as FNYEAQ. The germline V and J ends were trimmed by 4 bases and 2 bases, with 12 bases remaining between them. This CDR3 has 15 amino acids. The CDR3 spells CASSSLTSAYNEQFF. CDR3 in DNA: TGTGCCAGCAGCTCCTTGACTAGTGCCTACAATGAGCAGTTCTTC.

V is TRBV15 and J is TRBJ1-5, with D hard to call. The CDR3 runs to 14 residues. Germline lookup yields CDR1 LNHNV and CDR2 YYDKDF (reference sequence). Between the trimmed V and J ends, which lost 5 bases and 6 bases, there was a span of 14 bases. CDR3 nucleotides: TGTGCCACCAGCGGCGATAGAGTTGGTCAGCCCCAGCATTTT. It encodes CATSGDRVGQPQHF.

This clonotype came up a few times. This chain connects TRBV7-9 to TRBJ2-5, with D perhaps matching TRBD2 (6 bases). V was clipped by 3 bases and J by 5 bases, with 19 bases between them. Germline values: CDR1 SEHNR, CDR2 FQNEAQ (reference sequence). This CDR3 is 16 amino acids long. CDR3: CASSFGRGTAEETQYF. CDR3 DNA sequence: TGTGCCAGCAGCTTCGGTCGGGGGACGGCGGAGGAGACCCAGTACTTC.

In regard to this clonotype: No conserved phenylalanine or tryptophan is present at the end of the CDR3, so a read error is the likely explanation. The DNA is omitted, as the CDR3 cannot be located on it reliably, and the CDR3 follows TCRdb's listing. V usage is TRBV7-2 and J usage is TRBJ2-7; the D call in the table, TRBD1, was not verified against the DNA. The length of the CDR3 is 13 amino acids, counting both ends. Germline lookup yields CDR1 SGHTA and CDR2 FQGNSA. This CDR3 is CASSLAEGTGLFM.

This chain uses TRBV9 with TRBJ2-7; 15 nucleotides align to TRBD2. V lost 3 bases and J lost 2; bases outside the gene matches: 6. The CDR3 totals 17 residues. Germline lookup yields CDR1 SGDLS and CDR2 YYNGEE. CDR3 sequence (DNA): TGTGCCAGCAGCGCCGGGACTAGCGGGAGGACCCCCTACGAGCAGTACTTC. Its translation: CASSAGTSGRTPYEQYF.

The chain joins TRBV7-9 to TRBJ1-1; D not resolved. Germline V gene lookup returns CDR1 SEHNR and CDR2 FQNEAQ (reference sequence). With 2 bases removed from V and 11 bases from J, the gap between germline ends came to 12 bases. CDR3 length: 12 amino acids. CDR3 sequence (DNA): TGTGCCAGCAGCTTAAGGCAGAGTGAGGCTTTCTTT. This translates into CASSLRQSEAFF.

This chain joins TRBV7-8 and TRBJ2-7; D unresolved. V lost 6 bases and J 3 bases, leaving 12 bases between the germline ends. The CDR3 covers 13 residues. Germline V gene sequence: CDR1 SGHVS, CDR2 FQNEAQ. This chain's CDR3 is CASRTQIYYEQYF. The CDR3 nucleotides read TGTGCCAGCAGGACACAAATTTACTACGAGCAGTACTTC.

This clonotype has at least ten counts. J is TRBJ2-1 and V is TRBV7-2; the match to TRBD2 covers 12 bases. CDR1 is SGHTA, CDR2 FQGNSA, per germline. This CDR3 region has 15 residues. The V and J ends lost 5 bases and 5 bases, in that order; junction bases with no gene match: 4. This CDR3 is CASSPTSGGHNEQFF. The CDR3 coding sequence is TGTGCCAGCAGCCCCACTAGCGGGGGGCACAATGAGCAGTTCTTC.

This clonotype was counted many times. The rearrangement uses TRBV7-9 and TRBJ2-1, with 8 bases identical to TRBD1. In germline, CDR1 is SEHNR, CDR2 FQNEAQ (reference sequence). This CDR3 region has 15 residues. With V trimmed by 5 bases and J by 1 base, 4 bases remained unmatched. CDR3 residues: CASSRTGSSYNEQFF. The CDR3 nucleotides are TGTGCCAGCAGCCGGACAGGGTCGTCCTACAATGAGCAGTTCTTC.

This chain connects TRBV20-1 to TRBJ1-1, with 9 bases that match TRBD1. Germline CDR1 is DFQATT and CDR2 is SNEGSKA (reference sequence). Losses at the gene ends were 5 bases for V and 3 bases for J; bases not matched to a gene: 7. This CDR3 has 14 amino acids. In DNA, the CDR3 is TGCAGTGCTCAGACAGGGGGATCGGACACTGAAGCTTTCTTT. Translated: CSAQTGGSDTEAFF.

In nucleotides, the CDR3 is TGTGCCAGCAGTACAGGGTTCGGCAATTCACCCCTCCACTTT. Encoded protein: CASSTGFGNSPLHF. The chain recombines TRBV7-9 with TRBJ1-6; a weak D match, TRBD1 (6 bases). V lost 6 bases, J lost 7 bases, and 13 bases lay in between. Germline V lookup: CDR1 SEHNR, CDR2 FQNEAQ (reference sequence). This CDR3 is built from 14 residues.

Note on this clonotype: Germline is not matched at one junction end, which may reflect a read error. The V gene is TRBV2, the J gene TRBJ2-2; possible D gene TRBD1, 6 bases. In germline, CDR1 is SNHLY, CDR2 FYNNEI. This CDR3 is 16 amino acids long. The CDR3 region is CARSVQQGSDTGELFF. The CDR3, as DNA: TGTGCCAGAAGTGTCCAACAGGGATCTGACACCGGGGAGCTGTTTTTT.

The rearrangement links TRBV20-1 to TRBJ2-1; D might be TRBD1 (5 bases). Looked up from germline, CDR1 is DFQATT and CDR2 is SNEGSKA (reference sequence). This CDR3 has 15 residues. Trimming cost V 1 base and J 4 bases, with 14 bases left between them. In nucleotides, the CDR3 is TGCAGTGCTAGAGGACTCGCGCAGGGATACAATGAGCAGTTCTTC. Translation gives CSARGLAQGYNEQFF.

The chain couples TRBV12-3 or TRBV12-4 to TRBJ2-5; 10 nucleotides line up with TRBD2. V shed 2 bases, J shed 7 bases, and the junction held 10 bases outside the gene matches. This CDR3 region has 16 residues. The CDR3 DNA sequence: TGTGCCAGCAGTTTATCGAGTAGCGGGAGGCTGCGGACCCAGTACTTC. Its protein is CASSLSSSGRLRTQYF.

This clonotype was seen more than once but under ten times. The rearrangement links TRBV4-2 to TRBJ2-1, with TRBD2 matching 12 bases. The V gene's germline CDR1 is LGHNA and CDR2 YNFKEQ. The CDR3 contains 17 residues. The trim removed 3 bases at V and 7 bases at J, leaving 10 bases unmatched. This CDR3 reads CASSHEASGGARNEQFF. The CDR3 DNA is TGTGCCAGCAGCCATGAAGCTAGCGGGGGGGCCCGGAATGAGCAGTTCTTC.

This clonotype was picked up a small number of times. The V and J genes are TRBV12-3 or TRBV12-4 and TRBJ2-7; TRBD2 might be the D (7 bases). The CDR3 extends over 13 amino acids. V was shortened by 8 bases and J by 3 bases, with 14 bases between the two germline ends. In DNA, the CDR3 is TGTGCCAGCTCCATGGGAGGGGGCTACGAGCAGTACTTC. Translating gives CASSMGGGYEQYF.

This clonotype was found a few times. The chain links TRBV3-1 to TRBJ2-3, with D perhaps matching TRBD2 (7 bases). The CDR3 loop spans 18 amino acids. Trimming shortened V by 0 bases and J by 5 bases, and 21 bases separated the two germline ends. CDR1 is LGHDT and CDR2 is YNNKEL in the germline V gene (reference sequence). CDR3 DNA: TGTGCCAGCAGCCAAGAAGGGGGAGGGCCGACCCATAGAGATACGCAGTATTTT. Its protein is CASSQEGGGPTHRDTQYF.

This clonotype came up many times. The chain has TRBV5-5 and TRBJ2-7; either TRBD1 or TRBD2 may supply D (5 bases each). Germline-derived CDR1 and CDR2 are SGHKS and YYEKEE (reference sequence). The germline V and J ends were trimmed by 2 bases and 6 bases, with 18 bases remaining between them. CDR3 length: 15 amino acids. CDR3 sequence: CASSFSRGRGGEQYF. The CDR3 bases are TGTGCCAGCAGCTTTAGCAGAGGCCGGGGCGGCGAGCAGTACTTC.

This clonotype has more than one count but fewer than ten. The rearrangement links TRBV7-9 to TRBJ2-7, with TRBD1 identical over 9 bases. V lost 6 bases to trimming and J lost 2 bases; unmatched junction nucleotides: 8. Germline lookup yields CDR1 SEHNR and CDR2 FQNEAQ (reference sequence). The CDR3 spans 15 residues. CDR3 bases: TGTGCCAGCAGGGCAACAGGGGGCCTCACCTACGAGCAGTACTTC. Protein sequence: CASRATGGLTYEQYF.

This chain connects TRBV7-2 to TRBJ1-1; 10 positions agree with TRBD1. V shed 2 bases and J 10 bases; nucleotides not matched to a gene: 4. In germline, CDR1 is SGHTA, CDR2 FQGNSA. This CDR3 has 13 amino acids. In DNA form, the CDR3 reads TGTGCCAGCAGCTTAACCCGGGACAGGGGAGCTTTCTTT. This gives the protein CASSLTRDRGAFF.

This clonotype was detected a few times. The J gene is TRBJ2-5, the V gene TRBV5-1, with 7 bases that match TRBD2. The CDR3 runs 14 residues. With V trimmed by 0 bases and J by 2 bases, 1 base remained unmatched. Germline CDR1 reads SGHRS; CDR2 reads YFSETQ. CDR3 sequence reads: CASSLGREQETQYF. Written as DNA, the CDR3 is TGCGCCAGCAGCTTGGGGCGGGAGCAAGAGACCCAGTACTTC.

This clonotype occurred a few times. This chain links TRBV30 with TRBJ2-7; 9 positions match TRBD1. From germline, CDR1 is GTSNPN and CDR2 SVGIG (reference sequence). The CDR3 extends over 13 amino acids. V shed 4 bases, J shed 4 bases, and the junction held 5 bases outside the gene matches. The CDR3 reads CAWKLTGGYEQYF. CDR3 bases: TGTGCCTGGAAATTGACAGGGGGTTACGAGCAGTACTTC.